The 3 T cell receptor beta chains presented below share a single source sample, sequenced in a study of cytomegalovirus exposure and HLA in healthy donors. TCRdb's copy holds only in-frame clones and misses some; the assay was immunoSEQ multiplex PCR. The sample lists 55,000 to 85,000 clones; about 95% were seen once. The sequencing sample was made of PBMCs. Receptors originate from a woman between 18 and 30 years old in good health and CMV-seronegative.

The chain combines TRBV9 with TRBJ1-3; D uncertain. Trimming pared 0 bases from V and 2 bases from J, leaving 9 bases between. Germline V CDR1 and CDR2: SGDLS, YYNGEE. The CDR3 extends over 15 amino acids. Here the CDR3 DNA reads TGTGCCAGCAGCGTAGTCCCCCTCCCTGGAAACACCATATATTTT. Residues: CASSVVPLPGNTIYF.

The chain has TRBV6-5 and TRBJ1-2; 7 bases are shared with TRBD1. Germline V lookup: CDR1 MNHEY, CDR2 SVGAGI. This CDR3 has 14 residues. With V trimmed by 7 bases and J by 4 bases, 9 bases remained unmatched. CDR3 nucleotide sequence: TGTGCCAGCAAGAGAGGGGACAGTCCCTATGGCTACACCTTC. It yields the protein CASKRGDSPYGYTF.

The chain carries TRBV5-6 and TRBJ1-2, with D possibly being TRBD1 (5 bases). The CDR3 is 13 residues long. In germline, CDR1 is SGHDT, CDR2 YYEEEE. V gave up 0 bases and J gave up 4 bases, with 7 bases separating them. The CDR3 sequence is CASSLGQSYGYTF. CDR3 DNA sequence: TGTGCCAGCAGCTTGGGACAGAGCTATGGCTACACCTTC.